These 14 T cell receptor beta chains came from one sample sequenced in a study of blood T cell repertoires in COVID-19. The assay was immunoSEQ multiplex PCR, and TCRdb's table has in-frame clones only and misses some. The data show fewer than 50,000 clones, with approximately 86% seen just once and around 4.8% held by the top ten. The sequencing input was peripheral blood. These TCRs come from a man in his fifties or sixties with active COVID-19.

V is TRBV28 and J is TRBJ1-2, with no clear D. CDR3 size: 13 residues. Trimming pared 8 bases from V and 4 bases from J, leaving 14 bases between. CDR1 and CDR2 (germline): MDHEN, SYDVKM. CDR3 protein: CASGLRSGYGYTF. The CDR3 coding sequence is TGTGCCAGCGGCCTGAGAAGCGGCTATGGCTACACCTTC.

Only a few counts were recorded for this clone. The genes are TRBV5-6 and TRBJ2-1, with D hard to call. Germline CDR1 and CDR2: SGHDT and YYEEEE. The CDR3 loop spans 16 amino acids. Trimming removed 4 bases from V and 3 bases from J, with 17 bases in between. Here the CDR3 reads CASSPPRGGSYNEQFF. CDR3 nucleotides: TGTGCCAGCAGCCCCCCCCGAGGCGGCAGCTACAATGAGCAGTTCTTC.

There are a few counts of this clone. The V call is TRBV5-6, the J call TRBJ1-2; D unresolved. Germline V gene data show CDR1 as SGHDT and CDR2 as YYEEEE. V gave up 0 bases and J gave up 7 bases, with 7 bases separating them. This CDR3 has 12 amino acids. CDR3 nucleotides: TGTGCCAGCAGCTTGGGGCTAGGTGGCTACACCTTC. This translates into CASSLGLGGYTF.

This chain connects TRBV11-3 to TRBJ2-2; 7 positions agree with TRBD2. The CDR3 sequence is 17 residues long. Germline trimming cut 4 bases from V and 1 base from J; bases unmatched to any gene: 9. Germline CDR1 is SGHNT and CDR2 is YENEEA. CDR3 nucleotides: TGTGCCAGCAGCTCCCGGGGTAGCGGGTGGAACACCGGGGAGCTGTTTTTT. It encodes CASSSRGSGWNTGELFF.

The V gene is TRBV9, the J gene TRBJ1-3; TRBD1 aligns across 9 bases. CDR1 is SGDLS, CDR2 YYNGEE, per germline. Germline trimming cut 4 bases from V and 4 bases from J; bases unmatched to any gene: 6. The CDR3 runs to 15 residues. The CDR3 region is CASSYGQGTGNTIYF. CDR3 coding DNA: TGTGCCAGCAGCTACGGACAGGGGACCGGAAACACCATATATTTT.

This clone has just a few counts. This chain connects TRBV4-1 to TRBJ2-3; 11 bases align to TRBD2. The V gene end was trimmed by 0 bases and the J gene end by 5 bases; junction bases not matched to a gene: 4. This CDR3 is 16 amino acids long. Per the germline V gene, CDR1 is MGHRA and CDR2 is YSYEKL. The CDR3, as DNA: TGCGCCAGCAGCCAAGATCCGGGGACTAGCGGAGATACGCAGTATTTT. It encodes CASSQDPGTSGDTQYF.

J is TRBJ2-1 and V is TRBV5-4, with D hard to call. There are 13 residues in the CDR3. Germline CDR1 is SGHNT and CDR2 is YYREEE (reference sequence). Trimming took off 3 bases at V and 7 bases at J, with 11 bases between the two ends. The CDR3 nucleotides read TGTGCCAGCAGCTCCGAGGCGGCGAATGAGCAGTTCTTC. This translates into CASSSEAANEQFF.

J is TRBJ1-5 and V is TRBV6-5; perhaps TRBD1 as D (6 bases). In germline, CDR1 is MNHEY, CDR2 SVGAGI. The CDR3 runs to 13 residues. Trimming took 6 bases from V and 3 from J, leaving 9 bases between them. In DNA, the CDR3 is TGTGCCAGCAGGGGGGGGGCCAATCAGCCCCAGCATTTT. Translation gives CASRGGANQPQHF.

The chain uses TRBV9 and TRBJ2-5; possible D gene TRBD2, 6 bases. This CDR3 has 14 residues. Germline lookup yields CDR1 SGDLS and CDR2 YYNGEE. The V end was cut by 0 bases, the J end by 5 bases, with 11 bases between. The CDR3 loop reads CASSVAGVEETQYF. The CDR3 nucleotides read TGTGCCAGCAGCGTAGCGGGGGTTGAGGAGACCCAGTACTTC.

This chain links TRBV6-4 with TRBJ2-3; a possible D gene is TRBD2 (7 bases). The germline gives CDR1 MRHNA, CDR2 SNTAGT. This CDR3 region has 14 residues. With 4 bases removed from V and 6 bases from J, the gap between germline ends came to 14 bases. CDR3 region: CASSVGGAADTQYF. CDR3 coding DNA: TGTGCCAGCAGTGTGGGGGGGGCCGCCGATACGCAGTATTTT.

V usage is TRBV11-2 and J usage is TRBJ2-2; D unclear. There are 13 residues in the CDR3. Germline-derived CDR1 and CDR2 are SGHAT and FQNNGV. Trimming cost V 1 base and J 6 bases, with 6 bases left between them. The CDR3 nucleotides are TGTGCCAGCAGCTTAGTGTTAGCCGGGGAGCTGTTTTTT. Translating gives CASSLVLAGELFF.

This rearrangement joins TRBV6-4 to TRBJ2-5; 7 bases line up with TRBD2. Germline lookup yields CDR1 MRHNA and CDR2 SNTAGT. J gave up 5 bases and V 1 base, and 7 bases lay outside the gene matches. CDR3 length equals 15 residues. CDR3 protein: CASSDWSGEGETQYF. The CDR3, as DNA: TGTGCCAGCAGTGACTGGAGCGGGGAAGGGGAGACCCAGTACTTC.

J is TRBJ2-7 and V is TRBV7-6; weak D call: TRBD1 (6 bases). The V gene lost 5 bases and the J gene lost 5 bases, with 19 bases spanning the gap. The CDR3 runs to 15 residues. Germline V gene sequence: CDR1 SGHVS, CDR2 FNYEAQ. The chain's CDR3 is CASSNPAAGDNEQYF. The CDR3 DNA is TGTGCCAGCAGCAATCCTGCCGCAGGGGATAACGAGCAGTACTTC.

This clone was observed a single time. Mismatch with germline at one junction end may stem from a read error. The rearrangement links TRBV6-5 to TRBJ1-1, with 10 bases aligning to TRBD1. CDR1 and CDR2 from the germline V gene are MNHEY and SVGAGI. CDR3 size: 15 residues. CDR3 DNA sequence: TGTGCCAGCAGTTACCAAGACAGGGGGCAAACAATTCTTGTATTT. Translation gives CASSYQDRGQTILVF.